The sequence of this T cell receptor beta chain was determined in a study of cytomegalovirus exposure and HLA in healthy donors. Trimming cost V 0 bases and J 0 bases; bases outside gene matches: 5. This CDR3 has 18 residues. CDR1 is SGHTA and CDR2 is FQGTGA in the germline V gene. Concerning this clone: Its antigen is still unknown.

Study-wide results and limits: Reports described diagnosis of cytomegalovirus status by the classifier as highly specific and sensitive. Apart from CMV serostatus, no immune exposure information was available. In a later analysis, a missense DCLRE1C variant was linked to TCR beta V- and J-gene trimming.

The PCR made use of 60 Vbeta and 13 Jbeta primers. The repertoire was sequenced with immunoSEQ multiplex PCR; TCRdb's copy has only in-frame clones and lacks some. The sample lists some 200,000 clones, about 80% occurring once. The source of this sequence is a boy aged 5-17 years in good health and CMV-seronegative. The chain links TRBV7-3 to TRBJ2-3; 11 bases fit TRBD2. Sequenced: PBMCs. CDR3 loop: CASSLTLAGGDSTDTQYF. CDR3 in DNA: TGTGCCAGCAGCTTAACCCTAGCGGGGGGAGATAGCACAGATACGCAGTATTTT.